Given below is one TCR beta chain in context. Its specific antigen is unknown. Per-base quality was not reported, and no clone a single base away is much larger than it. The library was generated by the immunoSEQ multiplex PCR assay. The multiplex PCR relied on a mix of 60 forward primers for TCR Vbeta segments and 13 reverse primers for TCR Jbeta segments. Amplification of the CDR3 region of rearranged TCR beta genes was performed with a multiplex PCR assay on genomic DNA. The Illumina HiSeq System was used to sequence the amplified TCR beta libraries as 87-base-pair reads. As for the authors' bioinformatics: In a later analysis, roughly 80 million unique TCR beta chains were counted across the 666 repertoires, and roughly 11 million of these chains were shared by at least two donors. Raw reads were error-corrected and collapsed into unique sequences by a nearest-neighbor algorithm in which closely related sequences were merged to remove PCR and sequencing errors. To assign V, D and J gene segments, CDR3 sequences were aligned to IMGT reference sequences. For a sequence to be retained, a match of at least six nucleotides to both a V gene segment and a J gene segment was required. Rearrangements were called productive when the CDR3 lacked stop codons and stayed in frame with V and J; all others were non-productive. CDR3 was defined according to IMGT convention as the region running from the second conserved V-encoded cysteine to the conserved J-encoded phenylalanine. The earlier analysis of 587 of the donors excluded any sequence lacking an unambiguous match to a single V gene segment. In an earlier analysis of approximately 500 of the donors, a V segment was called functional when productive rearrangements were above 56.7%, and segregating when the standard deviation between donors exceeded 5%. A statistical classification framework was built for diagnosing cytomegalovirus status from the catalog of TCR beta chain sequences. A later analysis assigned V and J genes by comparing TCR nucleotide sequences with IMGT/GENE-DB human TR gene sequences. Using the TCRdist pipeline, a later analysis assigned CDR3 sequences along with most-parsimonious VDJ recombination scenarios. In a later analysis, each TCR beta chain was defined by its CDR3 amino acid sequence together with its V-gene family, and reads without a unique V-gene family were excluded. A later analysis removed 500 to 650 highly shared, low-generation-probability nucleotide sequences to deal with suspected cross-contamination and a sequencing artifact. In a later analysis, a clonal expansion index was calculated for each public chain from normalized within-repertoire ranks of inferred template counts. Generation probabilities in a later analysis came from a VDJ recombination model fitted to out-of-frame rearrangements, and those results were checked against IGoR. In a later analysis, TCR-TCR, TCR-HLA and TCR-CMV co-occurrence was scored with hypergeometric tests, and a repertoire-size bias correction was applied to TCR pairs. In a later analysis, false discovery rates were estimated by permuting HLA or CMV assignments 20 times. In a later analysis, co-occurring TCRs were grouped using DBSCAN, with TCRdist sequence similarity added in when clustering inside HLA-allele-positive subsets. For co-occurrence clustering, repertoires with fewer than 30,000 or more than 120,000 public chains were excluded, along with five or six repertoires with anomalous nucleotide sharing. This immuneACCESS table, as held by TCRdb, lists in-frame sequences with V and J called but not all clones. Of the missing ones, under half trace to an unresolved V gene in checked studies; the others have no known cause. The V and J calls and clone size were taken over from that table, and D and trimming were inferred from the DNA. Across this sample there are tens of thousands of clones, with approximately 79% seen only once. Together, the top ten hold around 3% of the sample.

The CDR3 goes from the cysteine to the phenylalanine over 17 residues. Of all the DNA, just the CDR3 is kept, 51 bases in frame from base 1. From a lookup of the germline V gene (reference sequence), CDR1 and CDR2 are SEHNR and FQNEAQ. Trimmed from V: 4 bases; trimmed from J: 4 bases; junction bases lacking a gene match: 12. The data were obtained in a study of cytomegalovirus exposure and HLA in healthy donors (TCRdb year 2017). Regarding the study in general: According to an earlier analysis of around 600 of the donors, 150 million to 200 million T cells yielded 117 million unique TCR beta sequences and approximately 280 Gb of sequence data. Donor age, sex, ethnicity and CMV serostatus were compiled alongside the repertoire data. Rather than drawing on any new phenotypic data, the later analysis identified candidate immune exposures from TCR beta sequences and the way those sequences occurred across donors. To predict cytomegalovirus infection status, the study brought together high-throughput TCR immunosequencing, statistical association of individual TCRs with disease status, and machine learning. An earlier analysis of 587 of the donors used high-throughput TCR beta sequencing to judge whether each TCR beta V gene segment behaved as functional or pseudogenic. Of the 350 to 450 genotyped donors, approximately 80% were placed in the genetic ancestry cluster associated with self-reported Caucasian donors. All discovery cohort repertoires had been generated on a single sequencing platform. A later genetic analysis took genome-wide SNP genotypes for about three fifths of the roughly 700 donors and used that subset as a discovery cohort. An early release that covered several hundred HLA-typed donors contained 250 to 350 gigabases of sequencing data and about 84 million unique TCR sequences. A separate validation cohort of 100 to 150 different subjects was used in addition to the approximately 640-subject first cohort. A few DR-DQ haplotypes were handled as single units for association and clustering because linkage in the cohort was strong. The study aimed to test whether cataloging public T cell receptors could reveal signatures of past pathogen exposure. Using immunosequencing, the study profiled T cell repertoires from 666 subjects and related those repertoires to cytomegalovirus serostatus. Typing coverage differed by locus: A, B, C, DRB1 and DQB1 were typed in about 620-630 donors, DQA1 in about 500, DPA1 in around 600, and DPB1 in 472. A later analysis re-examined previously published TCR beta repertoires from roughly 650 donors and added high-resolution HLA genotyping to investigate patterns of TCR occurrence. HLA typing covered class I and class II loci at four-digit resolution. Among roughly 370 genotyped donors of the cohort, an average of around 240,000 unique TCR beta nucleotide sequences were sequenced per donor, roughly 20% of them non-productive.

Study-level results and caveats: Sequencing depth was assumed to be roughly uniform across donors in the presence/absence analyses, though that assumption may not hold. In an earlier analysis of roughly 560 of the donors, most TCR beta V segments were observed in productive rearrangements about 87% or about 30% of the time, broadly matching IMGT annotations. This cohort had only TCR beta chains sequenced, and the lack of alpha or paired-chain data limited which features could be detected. A cluster of highly shared sequence variants was judged likely to represent a technical artifact of the sequencing pipeline. In a later analysis, 16,951 TCR beta sequences were associated with specific HLA alleles at a false discovery rate of 0.05. Correlated functional status among segregating V segments might reflect linkage disequilibrium, but an unknown experimental factor could not be ruled out. The authors suggested that the approach could potentially be generalized to other disease states and immunological phenotypes. Most CMV-associated TCR beta chains appeared to be HLA-restricted in a later analysis, and the HLA associations seemed to be driven largely by CMV exposure. Some IMGT-functional V segments, including TRBV6-2 and TRBV6-3, could not be distinguished by the 87-base-pair reads and were therefore excluded. A further reported finding was that TCR beta sequences accurately predicted the HLA-A and HLA-B alleles for most subjects in the first cohort. The only immune exposure information available for the cohort was CMV serostatus. Compared with the 666-donor mean, donors in an Asian-associated ancestry cluster had fewer N-insertions in productive TCRs, according to a later genetic analysis. V-gene and J-gene trimming of TCR beta chains was associated with a missense DCLRE1C variant in a later genetic analysis, and the association was replicated in an independent cohort. Approximately 18 rarely observed V segments, including chromosome 9 orphons, were excluded from the earlier analysis of several hundred of the donors because counts were too low. Strong co-occurrence of HLA alleles, especially DR and DQ, made assigning TCR associations to individual alleles difficult. In both the original and validation cohorts, the classifier was reported to diagnose cytomegalovirus status with high specificity and sensitivity. Most TCR sequences were seen in very few donors, while some public TCRs were found in many individuals. The study listed approximately 150 TCR beta chains as associated with cytomegalovirus. In vitro tests confirmed that a few of the cytomegalovirus-associated TCR beta chains recognize cytomegalovirus antigens. In a later analysis, HLA-associated TCR beta chains showed more clonal expansion and lower generation probabilities than non-associated chains that were equally common. In a later analysis, several top co-occurrence clusters were reported to appear linked to parvovirus B19, influenza, CMV and Epstein-Barr virus. HLA typing was unavailable for some donors at each locus, so association tests used only the typed subset. In a later analysis, the rate of TCR association differed among HLA loci, with DRB1 alleles having the most associated TCRs and HLA-C alleles having the fewest.

In total, over 600 healthy bone marrow donors made up the cohort. At the time of sampling, all cohort members were nominally healthy, though unrecorded immune exposures were likely present. The donor was CMV seronegative and was included in the group of about 350 seronegative cohort members. A peripheral blood sample was provided by each donor, and peripheral blood mononuclear cells were used for TCR beta sequencing. The Qiagen DNeasy Blood Extraction Kit was used to extract genomic DNA from the blood cell samples. The source is a man aged 30 to 45 in good health and CMV-seronegative. The chain links TRBV7-9 with TRBJ1-1; TRBD1 aligns with 10 central bases. Sample: PBMCs. The CDR3 loop reads CASSSNSGQGMRTEAFF. The DNA sequence is given as TGTGCCAGCAGCTCTAACTCGGGACAGGGGATGCGCACTGAAGCTTTCTTT.